Following are 28 T cell receptor beta chains from one sample sequenced in a study of CD8+ T cells in alopecia areata. Following extraction, RNA underwent reverse transcription to cDNA, which served as the sequencing template. Only in-frame clones appear in the TCRdb table, and some are missing; sequencing was by immunoSEQ multiplex PCR. Among about 180,000 clones listed, just over 65% were seen once. Sequenced here: CD8+ T cells sorted from blood, sampled at week 0. The receptors come from a human donor with alopecia areata.

This clone occurred many times. The J gene is TRBJ2-7, the V gene TRBV5-5; the D gene is possibly TRBD2 (6 bases). The CDR3 runs 15 residues. Trimming took off 4 bases at V and 3 bases at J, with 17 bases between the two ends. The germline V gene encodes CDR1 SGHKS and CDR2 YYEKEE (reference sequence). This CDR3 is CASSSRDLGGYEQYF. CDR3 nucleotides: TGTGCCAGCAGCAGCAGAGATCTCGGGGGCTACGAGCAGTACTTC. Full variable domain (remainder filled in from reference TRBV5-5 and TRBJ2-7): DAGVTQSPTHLIKTRGQQVTLRCSPISGHKSVSWYQQVLGQGPQFIFQYYEKEERGRGNFPDRFSARQFPNYSSELNVNALLLGDSALYLCASSSRDLGGYEQYFGPGTRLTVT.

The DNA for the CDR3 is TGTGCCAGCAGCTTAGGACAGGGCGCGCAGCCCCAGCATTTT. It yields the protein CASSLGQGAQPQHF. V and J are TRBV13 and TRBJ1-5, with a weak D call TRBD1 (6 bases). Germline V gene data show CDR1 as PRHDT and CDR2 as FYEKMQ (reference sequence). The V gene lost 0 bases and the J gene lost 7 bases, with 10 bases spanning the gap. This CDR3 has 14 residues.

The table lists this clone with a few counts. The chain employs TRBV30 and TRBJ2-7; possibly TRBD2 for D (5 bases). The V gene's germline CDR1 is GTSNPN and CDR2 SVGIG (reference sequence). The CDR3 runs to 13 residues. V gave up 2 bases and J gave up 0 bases, with 8 bases separating them. The CDR3 loop reads CAWSSGSSYEQYF. CDR3 nucleotides: TGTGCCTGGAGTAGTGGGAGCTCCTACGAGCAGTACTTC.

This clone was seen a handful of times. The genes are TRBV29-1 and TRBJ1-6; possibly TRBD1 for D (5 bases). Germline lookup yields CDR1 SQVTM and CDR2 ANQGSEA. The CDR3 has 14 amino acids. The V end was cut by 6 bases, the J end by 10 bases, with 19 bases between. CDR3 residues: CSVRPAGDHSPLHF. In nucleotides, the CDR3 is TGCAGCGTCCGCCCGGCGGGGGATCACTCACCCCTCCACTTT.

The chain links TRBV27 to TRBJ2-6; D gene unclear. V was trimmed by 7 bases and J by 4 bases, leaving 8 bases between them. CDR3 length: 13 residues. CDR1 is MNHEY and CDR2 is SMNVEV in the germline V gene (reference sequence). Here the CDR3 reads CASTLSGANVLTF. The CDR3 region has the DNA TGTGCCAGCACCCTGTCCGGGGCCAACGTCCTGACTTTC.

V gene TRBV2 combines with J gene TRBJ1-2; D unclear. Germline lookup yields CDR1 SNHLY and CDR2 FYNNEI. The V end lost 6 bases, the J end lost 6 bases, and 11 bases lay between the germline ends. This CDR3 spans 12 amino acids. Here the CDR3 reads CASRSGYDGYTF. CDR3 DNA sequence: TGTGCCAGCAGATCCGGGTACGATGGCTACACCTTC. Full variable domain (missing parts from reference TRBV2 and TRBJ1-2): EPEVTQTPSHQVTQMGQEVILRCVPISNHLYFYWYRQILGQKVEFLVSFYNNEISEKSEIFDDQFSVERPDGSNFTLKIRSTKLEDSAMYFCASRSGYDGYTFGSGTRLTVV.

This sequence joins TRBV10-2 and TRBJ2-1; TRBD2 is a possible D gene (7 bases). Trimming shortened V by 2 bases and J by 7 bases, and 9 bases separated the two germline ends. The germline V gene encodes CDR1 WSHSY and CDR2 SAAADI. The length of the CDR3 is 13 residues. The CDR3 nucleotides are TGCGCCAGCAGTGAGCGGGGGGCTAATGAGCAGTTCTTC. As protein: CASSERGANEQFF.

This chain connects TRBV7-9 to TRBJ1-5, with a possible D match to TRBD1 (6 bases). V was cut by 5 bases and J by 15 bases, with 26 bases left in between. The germline CDR1 and CDR2 sequences are SEHNR and FQNEAQ (reference sequence). The CDR3 extends over 15 amino acids. The CDR3 reads CASSPGPAGAGGWHF. The CDR3 region has the DNA TGTGCCAGCAGCCCCGGTCCGGCAGGGGCTGGTGGTTGGCATTTT.

The genes are TRBV4-1 and TRBJ2-7; unclear D gene. Germline assignment: CDR1 MGHRA and CDR2 YSYEKL. Trimming removed 0 bases at V and 5 bases at J, with 5 bases between. CDR3 length: 12 residues. The CDR3 nucleotides read TGCGCCAGCAGCCAAGATGAGAACGAGCAGTACTTC. This encodes CASSQDENEQYF.

The J gene is TRBJ2-2, the V gene TRBV6-5; D possibly uses TRBD1 or TRBD2 (5 bases each). Germline-derived CDR1 and CDR2 are MNHEY and SVGAGI. Trimming stripped 3 bases from V and 6 bases from J, with 8 bases between. This CDR3 has 13 residues. This chain's CDR3 is CASSYRDPGELFF. DNA of the CDR3: TGTGCCAGCAGTTATCGGGACCCCGGGGAGCTGTTTTTT.

The chain recombines TRBV2 with TRBJ1-3, with D possibly TRBD1 on 5 matching bases. V was clipped by 10 bases and J by 1 base, with 17 bases between them. The CDR3 is 15 amino acids. CDR1 is SNHLY, CDR2 FYNNEI, per germline. The CDR3 loop reads CANKPGDESGNTIYF. In nucleotides, the CDR3 is TGTGCCAATAAACCCGGGGACGAATCTGGAAACACCATATATTTT.

The chain has TRBV30 and TRBJ1-1, with unresolved D. Germline loops: CDR1 GTSNPN, CDR2 SVGIG (reference sequence). Between the trimmed V and J ends, which lost 1 base and 1 base, there was a span of 13 bases. CDR3 length: 15 residues. CDR3 protein: CAWSGTVGQNTEAFF. The DNA of the CDR3 is TGTGCCTGGAGTGGAACAGTAGGGCAGAACACTGAAGCTTTCTTT.

The V gene is TRBV4-2, the J gene TRBJ2-7; D unresolved. Germline CDR1 is LGHNA and CDR2 is YNFKEQ. The V and J ends lost 1 base and 2 bases respectively, with 3 bases between them. The CDR3 consists of 12 residues. In nucleotides, the CDR3 is TGTGCCAGCAGCCAAGTTCCCTACGAGCAGTACTTC. This gives the protein CASSQVPYEQYF.

This clone has just a few counts. This chain uses TRBV11-1 with TRBJ2-1; D is perhaps TRBD2 (7 bases). CDR3 size: 16 residues. Trimming removed 1 base at V and 8 bases at J, with 18 bases between. Germline CDR1 and CDR2: SGHAT and FQDESV (reference sequence). The CDR3 reads CASSLDRAPGGDEQFF. CDR3 nucleotides: TGTGCCAGCAGCTTAGATCGGGCGCCGGGGGGCGATGAGCAGTTCTTC.

The genes are TRBV27 and TRBJ2-7; 10 bases align to TRBD2. The CDR3 sequence is 16 residues long. The germline CDR1 and CDR2 sequences are MNHEY and SMNVEV (reference sequence). The V gene end was trimmed by 6 bases and the J gene end by 1 base; junction bases not matched to a gene: 9. The DNA for the CDR3 is TGTGCCAGCAGCCCCACTAGCGGGGAAGTATCCTACGAGCAGTACTTC. Protein product: CASSPTSGEVSYEQYF.

V gene TRBV7-9 combines with J gene TRBJ2-3, with D possibly TRBD1 on 5 matching bases. From germline, CDR1 is SEHNR and CDR2 FQNEAQ (reference sequence). The ends were cut back, 3 bases at V and 3 bases at J, with 13 bases in the middle. The CDR3 runs 15 residues. The CDR3: CASSLSQGGTDTQYF. Written as DNA, the CDR3 is TGTGCCAGCAGCTTGTCTCAGGGTGGGACAGATACGCAGTATTTT.

The sample holds one count of this clone. This sequence joins TRBV7-3 and TRBJ1-2, with 10 bases lining up with TRBD1. V trimming: 5 bases; J trimming: 5 bases; junction bases outside the gene matches: 11. The germline V gene has CDR1 SGHTA and CDR2 FQGTGA. The CDR3 runs 16 residues. The CDR3 spells CASSPLPRDRGYGYTF. The DNA of the CDR3 is TGTGCCAGCAGCCCTCTACCCCGGGACAGGGGTTATGGCTACACCTTC.

This clone has just a few counts. The chain carries TRBV29-1 and TRBJ2-2, with D tentatively TRBD2 (6 bases). Germline loops: CDR1 SQVTM, CDR2 ANQGSEA. V dropped 7 bases and J dropped 6 bases, with 9 bases sitting between them. This CDR3 has 11 residues. The CDR3 nucleotides are TGCAGCGGTTGGGAGGCCGGGGAGCTGTTTTTT. It codes for CSGWEAGELFF.

V gene TRBV5-6 combines with J gene TRBJ2-5; D is uncertain. Germline V CDR1 and CDR2: SGHDT, YYEEEE. The CDR3 totals 14 residues. V was cut by 1 base and J by 5 bases, with 12 bases left in between. CDR3: CASSLFAAWETQYF. The CDR3 coding sequence is TGTGCCAGCAGCTTGTTTGCAGCTTGGGAGACCCAGTACTTC.

This clone was picked up a small number of times. The J gene is TRBJ2-4, the V gene TRBV14; TRBD1 might be the D (5 bases). The length of the CDR3 is 12 residues. The V gene's germline CDR1 is SGHDN and CDR2 FVKESK. The V and J ends lost 4 bases and 6 bases respectively, with 7 bases between them. CDR3 sequence reads: CASSPQGNIQYF. The CDR3 DNA follows: TGTGCCAGCAGCCCCCAGGGAAACATTCAGTACTTC.

The V call is TRBV27, the J call TRBJ1-2, with TRBD1 as a possible D gene (6 bases). CDR1 and CDR2 (germline): MNHEY, SMNVEV (reference sequence). This CDR3 region has 15 residues. Trimming took off 5 bases at V and 2 bases at J, with 15 bases between the two ends. CDR3 bases: TGTGCCAGCAGTACGGACAGCAAACTGAACTATGGCTACACCTTC. It yields the protein CASSTDSKLNYGYTF.

The CDR3 sequence is CATRWGTAGQETQYF. CDR3 nucleotide sequence: TGTGCCACCAGGTGGGGCACCGCAGGCCAAGAGACCCAGTACTTC. The rearrangement links TRBV15 to TRBJ2-5, with D tentatively TRBD1 (5 bases). The CDR3 is made up of 15 amino acids. Between the trimmed V and J ends, which lost 6 bases and 1 base, there was a span of 15 bases. In germline, CDR1 is LNHNV, CDR2 YYDKDF (reference sequence).

This clone has more than one count but fewer than ten. A much larger clone is a single base away; this may be a read error. The chain combines TRBV29-1 with TRBJ1-1; no clear D. V was clipped by 4 bases and J by 1 base, with 4 bases between them. The CDR3 covers 11 residues. Per germline, CDR1 SQVTM and CDR2 ANQGSEA. CDR3 DNA: TGCAGCGTTGTGAAGAACACTGAAGCTTTCTTT. Translation: CSVVKNTEAFF.

This chain connects TRBV19 to TRBJ2-1; D uncertain. The CDR3 extends over 15 amino acids. Per the germline V gene, CDR1 is LNHDA and CDR2 is SQIVND (reference sequence). V shed 1 base and J shed 0 bases, with 7 bases lying between them. For the CDR3, the DNA is TGTGCCAGTAGTATAGGGCTGACCTCCTACAATGAGCAGTTCTTC. Protein product: CASSIGLTSYNEQFF.

The chain has TRBV6-5 and TRBJ2-7; the D call may be TRBD1 or TRBD2 (7 bases each). The V gene's germline CDR1 is MNHEY and CDR2 SVGAGI. Trimming pared 6 bases from V and 5 bases from J, leaving 17 bases between. This CDR3 has 14 residues. CDR3 loop: CASSPSQGGNEQYF. For the CDR3, the DNA is TGTGCCAGCAGCCCAAGCCAGGGGGGGAACGAGCAGTACTTC.

The table lists this clone with many counts. The rearrangement joins TRBV7-2 to TRBJ2-1; 9 bases fit TRBD2. Germline CDR1 reads SGHTA; CDR2 reads FQGNSA. The CDR3 extends over 15 amino acids. Losses at the gene ends were 3 bases for V and 5 bases for J; bases not matched to a gene: 5. The CDR3 sequence is CASSFFAGGDNEQFF. In DNA form, the CDR3 reads TGTGCCAGCAGCTTTTTTGCGGGGGGGGACAATGAGCAGTTCTTC.

This sequence joins TRBV13 and TRBJ2-1, with D perhaps TRBD2 (5 bases). Germline lookup yields CDR1 PRHDT and CDR2 FYEKMQ (reference sequence). V lost 5 bases to trimming and J lost 6 bases, with 14 bases between them. This CDR3 region has 14 residues. The CDR3 is CASSARGGFNEQFF. CDR3 nucleotide sequence: TGTGCCAGCAGCGCCCGAGGCGGGTTCAATGAGCAGTTCTTC.

The chain uses TRBV7-6 and TRBJ2-6; 7 nucleotides agree with TRBD2. The CDR3 spans 16 residues. V shed 1 base, J shed 2 bases, and the junction held 2 bases outside the gene matches. Germline CDR1 SGHVS, CDR2 FNYEAQ. The CDR3 protein is CASSLVGGPGANVLTF. The CDR3 DNA follows: TGTGCCAGCAGCTTAGTGGGAGGGCCTGGGGCCAACGTCCTGACTTTC.